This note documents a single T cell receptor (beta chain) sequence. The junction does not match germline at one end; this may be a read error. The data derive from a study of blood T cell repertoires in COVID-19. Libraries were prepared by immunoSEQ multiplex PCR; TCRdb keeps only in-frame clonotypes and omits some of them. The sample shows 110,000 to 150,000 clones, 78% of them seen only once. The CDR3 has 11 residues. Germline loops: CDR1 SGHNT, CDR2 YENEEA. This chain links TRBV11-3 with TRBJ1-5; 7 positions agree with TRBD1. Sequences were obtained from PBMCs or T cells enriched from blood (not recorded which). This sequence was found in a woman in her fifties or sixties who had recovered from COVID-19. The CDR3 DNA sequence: TGTGCCAGCAGCCACCGGGACAGTATTTATTTT. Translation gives CASSHRDSIYF.